The rows below give T cell receptor beta chains drawn from one sample of a study of beta chain features in type 1 diabetes. TCRdb keeps only in-frame clones here, not all; method: immunoSEQ multiplex PCR. The sample carries fewer than 250,000 clones, under 70% recorded once. Sequencing was carried out using naive CD4+ T cells from blood. These receptors all stem from a man younger than 45 in good health. CDR3s include the opening cysteine and the closing phenylalanine or tryptophan. D genes are given only for firm matches. Not all rows give a size; the values are once, few, many and, for expanded clones, a class.

- | TRBJ2-4 | TRBD1 | TRBV30 | CAGQGKSKNIQYF | TGTGCCGGACAGGGAAAATCCAAAAACATTCAGTACTTC
- | TRBJ1-5 | - | TRBV4-3 | CASSQDGVGPQHF | TGCGCCAGCAGCCAAGATGGGGTCGGGCCCCAGCATTTT
- | TRBJ2-3 | - | TRBV23-1 | CASSPPYRASQDTQYF | TGCGCCAGCAGTCCCCCCTACCGCGCCAGTCAAGATACGCAGTATTTT
- | TRBJ1-3 | - | TRBV29-1 | CSVVTDHSGNTIYF | TGCAGCGTTGTAACGGATCACTCTGGAAACACCATATATTTT
- | TRBJ2-7 | - | TRBV29-1 | CSIYEFGHEQYF | TGCAGCATTTACGAGTTCGGCCACGAGCAGTACTTC
- | TRBJ2-1 | - | TRBV29-1 | CSGGYNEQFF | TGCAGCGGGGGCTACAATGAGCAGTTCTTC
- | TRBJ1-2 | - | TRBV30 | CAWSQGLGYGYTF | TGTGCCTGGAGTCAGGGACTGGGCTATGGCTACACCTTC
few | TRBJ2-1 | - | TRBV30 | CAWSPGRARNNEQFF | TGTGCCTGGAGCCCAGGCAGGGCCCGAAACAATGAGCAGTTCTTC
few | TRBJ2-1 | TRBD2 | TRBV25-1 | CASSESPGLAGANEQFF | TGTGCCAGCAGTGAATCCCCGGGACTAGCGGGAGCTAATGAGCAGTTCTTC
few | TRBJ2-7 | TRBD1 | TRBV30 | CAWTQGQAGEQYF | TGTGCCTGGACCCAAGGACAGGCGGGCGAGCAGTACTTC
- | TRBJ2-7 | - | TRBV11-2 | CASRSSRASPGEQYF | TGTGCCAGCAGATCCTCCCGTGCGTCCCCGGGGGAGCAGTACTTC
- | TRBJ2-6 | - | TRBV27 | CASPRNAGANVLTF | TGTGCCAGCCCCCGTAACGCCGGGGCCAACGTCCTGACTTTC
once | TRBJ2-7 | TRBD2 | TRBV30 | CAWRRSGAYEQYF | TGTGCCTGGAGACGTAGCGGGGCCTACGAGCAGTACTTC
few | TRBJ2-5 | - | TRBV21-1 | CASSPEGLFETQYF | TGTGCCAGCAGCCCCGAGGGATTGTTTGAGACCCAGTACTTC
- | TRBJ2-1 | TRBD2 | TRBV30 | CAWTSLSGRAGNEQFF | TGTGCCTGGACCTCGCTTAGCGGGAGGGCTGGGAATGAGCAGTTCTTC
- | TRBJ2-1 | - | TRBV30 | CAWIGIRGQFF | TGTGCCTGGATAGGCATCAGGGGGCAGTTCTTC
few | TRBJ2-1 | - | TRBV28 | CASSPRAQGEQFF | TGTGCCAGCAGTCCCCGTGCCCAGGGAGAGCAGTTCTTC
- | TRBJ1-1 | - | TRBV15 | CATSRDWTENTEAFF | TGTGCCACCAGCAGAGATTGGACTGAGAACACTGAAGCTTTCTTT
- | TRBJ2-1 | - | TRBV28 | CASGRGEQFF | TGTGCCAGCGGCCGCGGTGAGCAGTTCTTC
once | TRBJ2-3 | TRBD2 | TRBV6-6 | CASSYLAGTDTQYF | TGTGCCAGCAGTTATCTAGCGGGCACAGATACGCAGTATTTT
- | TRBJ1-1 | - | TRBV6-6 | CASSWGNTEAFF | TGTGCCAGCAGTTGGGGGAACACTGAAGCTTTCTTT
- | TRBJ2-2 | TRBD2 | TRBV29-1 | CSVRLASNTGELFF | TGCAGTGTAAGACTAGCGTCGAACACCGGGGAGCTGTTTTTT
- | TRBJ1-2 | - | TRBV7-2 | CASSLDPGNYGYTF | TGTGCCAGCAGCTTAGACCCAGGCAACTATGGCTACACCTTC
few | TRBJ2-1 | - | TRBV14 | CASSQWGQRAFF | TGTGCCAGCAGCCAGTGGGGACAGCGGGCGTTCTTC
- | TRBJ2-3 | - | TRBV28 | CASSTSVDTDTQYF | TGTGCCAGCAGCACCTCGGTCGACACAGATACGCAGTATTTT
- | TRBJ2-6 | - | TRBV7-2 | CASRLSGANVLTF | TGTGCCAGCCGATTGTCTGGGGCCAACGTCCTGACTTTC
few | TRBJ1-1 | TRBD1 | TRBV30 | CAWIAQGAAEAFF | TGTGCCTGGATAGCCCAGGGGGCGGCTGAAGCTTTCTTT
- | TRBJ2-7 | TRBD2 | TRBV7-9 | CASSLVLAGAYEQYF | TGTGCCAGCAGCTTAGTGCTAGCGGGAGCCTACGAGCAGTACTTC
- | TRBJ1-1 | - | TRBV30 | CAWSPVMNTEAFF | TGTGCCTGGAGTCCGGTCATGAACACTGAAGCTTTCTTT
few | TRBJ2-7 | - | TRBV30 | CASQDDYEQYF | TGTGCCTCCCAGGATGACTACGAGCAGTACTTC
- | TRBJ1-1 | - | TRBV30 | CAWTGGGTEAFF | TGTGCCTGGACCGGGGGAGGGACTGAAGCTTTCTTT
- | TRBJ1-3 | - | TRBV30 | CAWSPGPGNTIYF | TGTGCCTGGAGTCCGGGGCCTGGAAACACCATATATTTT
- | TRBJ1-1 | - | TRBV18 | CASSPLVSWGEAFF | TGTGCCAGCTCCCCGCTGGTTTCGTGGGGAGAAGCTTTCTTT
- | TRBJ2-3 | - | TRBV20-1 | CSARDRGTQYF | TGCAGTGCTAGAGATAGGGGTACGCAGTATTTT
- | TRBJ2-4 | TRBD2 | TRBV11-2 | CASSPGTTGGFQYF | TGTGCCAGCAGCCCTGGGACTACTGGTGGATTTCAGTACTTC
- | TRBJ2-5 | - | TRBV7-2 | CASSFPYGVQETQYF | TGTGCCAGCAGCTTCCCTTATGGGGTCCAAGAGACCCAGTACTTC
few | TRBJ2-3 | - | TRBV7-8 | CASGIKTPRSDTQYF | TGTGCCAGCGGCATCAAGACACCGCGGTCAGATACGCAGTATTTT
- | TRBJ1-1 | TRBD1 | TRBV29-1 | CSVRQGTTEAFF | TGCAGCGTTAGACAGGGAACCACTGAAGCTTTCTTT
- | TRBJ2-3 | TRBD1 | TRBV4-1 | CASSQVGTGSDTQYF | TGCGCCAGCAGCCAAGTTGGGACAGGGTCAGATACGCAGTATTTT
- | TRBJ2-3 | - | TRBV7-2 | CASTPRKGLLRADTQYF | TGTGCCAGCACCCCGCGAAAAGGGCTATTGAGGGCAGATACGCAGTATTTT
- | TRBJ2-4 | TRBD2 | TRBV7-2 | CASSPGSGGQNIQYF | TGTGCCAGCAGCCCTGGTAGCGGGGGGCAAAACATTCAGTACTTC
- | TRBJ2-7 | - | TRBV30 | CAWSRSSYEQYF | TGTGCCTGGTCAAGAAGCTCCTACGAGCAGTACTTC
- | TRBJ2-3 | - | TRBV7-9 | CASSLAEWPGTDTQYF | TGTGCCAGCAGCTTAGCGGAGTGGCCTGGCACAGATACGCAGTATTTT
- | TRBJ1-5 | - | TRBV7-2 | CASSPRGGSNQPQHF | TGTGCCAGCAGTCCTCGTGGGGGCAGCAATCAGCCCCAGCATTTT
- | TRBJ2-2 | TRBD1 | TRBV11-2 | CASSSLGQGRSGELFF | TGTGCCAGCAGCTCCTTAGGACAGGGAAGGTCCGGGGAGCTGTTTTTT
- | TRBJ1-1 | - | TRBV30 | CAFWGEAEAFF | TGTGCCTTTTGGGGGGAGGCTGAAGCTTTCTTT
few | TRBJ1-2 | TRBD1 | TRBV7-9 | CASRRQGTNYGYTF | TGTGCCAGCAGACGACAGGGGACCAACTATGGCTACACCTTC
few | TRBJ2-1 | TRBD2 | TRBV7-9 | CASSPGLAANNEQFF | TGTGCCAGCAGCCCGGGACTAGCGGCGAACAATGAGCAGTTCTTC
- | TRBJ2-6 | - | TRBV7-2 | CASSLNPLRGANVLTF | TGTGCCAGCAGCTTAAATCCTCTTCGGGGGGCCAACGTCCTGACTTTC
- | TRBJ2-3 | - | TRBV29-1 | CSVEGRQPFKDTQYF | TGCAGCGTTGAAGGCCGCCAGCCCTTCAAGGATACGCAGTATTTT
- | TRBJ2-7 | TRBD2 | TRBV30 | CAWSPGTSGSYEQYF | TGTGCCTGGAGTCCCGGGACTAGCGGATCTTACGAGCAGTACTTC
- | TRBJ2-5 | - | TRBV13 | CASSLDPRKETQYF | TGTGCCAGCAGCTTAGATCCCAGAAAAGAGACCCAGTACTTC
- | TRBJ2-3 | - | TRBV5-1 | CASSFGGSTDTQYF | TGCGCCAGCAGCTTTGGCGGAAGCACAGATACGCAGTATTTT
- | TRBJ2-5 | - | TRBV10-3 | CAISEARGQETQYF | TGTGCCATCAGTGAGGCGAGGGGCCAAGAGACCCAGTACTTC
- | TRBJ2-4 | TRBD1 | TRBV9 | CASSLDPRTGKNIQYF | TGTGCCAGCAGTCTCGATCCCCGGACAGGGAAAAACATTCAGTACTTC
- | TRBJ2-3 | TRBD2 | TRBV7-2 | CASSSLAGASTSQYF | TGTGCCAGCAGCTCACTAGCGGGTGCTTCCACCTCGCAGTATTTT
- | TRBJ2-1 | - | TRBV7-9 | CASSRLGEQFF | TGTGCCAGCAGTAGATTAGGGGAGCAGTTCTTC